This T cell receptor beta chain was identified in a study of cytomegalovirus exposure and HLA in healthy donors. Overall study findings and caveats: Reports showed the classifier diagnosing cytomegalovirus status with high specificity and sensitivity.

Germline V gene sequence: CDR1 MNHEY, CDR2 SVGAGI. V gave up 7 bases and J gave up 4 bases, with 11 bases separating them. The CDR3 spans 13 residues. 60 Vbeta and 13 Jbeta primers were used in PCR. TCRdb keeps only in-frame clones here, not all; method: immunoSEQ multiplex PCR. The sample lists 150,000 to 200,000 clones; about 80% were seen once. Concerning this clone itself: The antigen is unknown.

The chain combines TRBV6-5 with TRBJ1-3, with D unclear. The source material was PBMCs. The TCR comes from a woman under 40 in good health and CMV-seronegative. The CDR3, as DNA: TGTGCCAGCAACCGAGGGCCGGGAAACACCATATATTTT. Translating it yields CASNRGPGNTIYF.